Presented here are 17 T cell receptor beta chains from one specimen sequenced in a study of T cells expressing NK-cell markers. TCRdb reanalyzed the 5' RACE reads, giving one entry per CDR3 protein sequence and no DNA. The data show some 390,000 distinct CDR3 sequences, and the top ten clones hold about 10%. The specimen was blood T cells: a sorted CD56 or NKG2C T cell subset, CD4+ or CD8+ T cells, or bulk PBMC T cells (not recorded which). The receptors were sampled from a woman aged 45-65 years in good health.

V and J are TRBV18 and TRBJ2-7; the D call of TRBD2 rests on TCRdb alone, since no DNA is present to check it. There are 12 residues in the CDR3. Germline CDR1 and CDR2: KGHSH and LQKENI. The CDR3 is CASSLQSYEQYF.

The CDR3 is CASDIGGGGEQYF. The chain employs TRBV3-1 and TRBJ2-7; TCRdb gives TRBD1 as the D gene, but with no DNA this cannot be confirmed. The CDR3 totals 13 residues. The germline V gene has CDR1 LGHDT and CDR2 YNNKEL (reference sequence).

The chain joins TRBV5-1 to TRBJ1-2. Germline loops: CDR1 SGHRS, CDR2 YFSETQ. The CDR3 consists of 14 residues. CDR3 protein: CASSLAGATFGYTF.

This sequence joins TRBV10-3 and TRBJ1-5. This CDR3 comprises 13 residues. Germline CDR1 and CDR2: ENHRY and SYGVKD. The CDR3 here is CAIRATDNQPQHF.

This chain connects TRBV7-2 to TRBJ1-1; there is no DNA to check the TCRdb D call of TRBD1. Germline V lookup: CDR1 SGHTA, CDR2 FQGNSA. The CDR3 is made up of 17 amino acids. CDR3 in amino acids: CASSLGAGYRRDTEAFF.

This chain links TRBV11-3 with TRBJ2-1; the D gene TCRdb calls, TRBD2, cannot be checked with no DNA. Germline V CDR1 and CDR2: SGHNT, YENEEA. CDR3 size: 16 residues. CDR3 sequence reads: CASSLTSGRRYNEQFF.

The V and J genes are TRBV24-1 and TRBJ2-2; TCRdb lists TRBD1, though no DNA is available to test this call. CDR1 KGHDR and CDR2 SFDVKD come from the germline V gene. The CDR3 spans 16 residues. CDR3 sequence: CATSDSMWGAGGELFF.

The rearrangement links TRBV7-8 to TRBJ2-7. Germline-derived CDR1 and CDR2 are SGHVS and FQNEAQ. The CDR3 consists of 15 residues. The CDR3 sequence: CASSLAPKGTYEQYF.

This chain uses TRBV5-6 with TRBJ2-1; the TCRdb D gene call, TRBD2, has no DNA to confirm it. The CDR3 contains 16 residues. Per germline, CDR1 SGHDT and CDR2 YYEEEE. The CDR3 sequence is CASSPVYAGASNEQFF.

The CDR3 sequence: CASRPDTGGEQYF. This sequence joins TRBV12-3 or TRBV12-4 and TRBJ2-7; no DNA is available, so the TRBD1 call from TCRdb remains unchecked. The CDR3 has 13 residues.

The V gene is TRBV28, the J gene TRBJ2-4; TCRdb selects TRBD1, and the lack of DNA leaves this call unchecked. Germline V gene sequence: CDR1 MDHEN, CDR2 SYDVKM. This CDR3 has 15 amino acids. The CDR3: CASSLEQWDENIQYF.

V usage is TRBV12-3 or TRBV12-4 and J usage is TRBJ2-2. The CDR3 sequence is 15 residues long. CDR3 in amino acids: CASSLLGRVAGELFF.

This chain joins TRBV20-1 and TRBJ1-2; as DNA is missing, the TRBD1 call by TCRdb cannot be tested. The CDR3 contains 12 residues. Germline V CDR1 and CDR2: DFQATT, SNEGSKA (reference sequence). This CDR3 is CSARIAAGTSTF.

The chain combines TRBV5-5 with TRBJ2-1; TCRdb indicates TRBD2, and absent DNA this call remains unverified. The CDR3 extends over 15 amino acids. Germline V CDR1 and CDR2: SGHKS, YYEKEE (reference sequence). CDR3 sequence reads: CASSLDRGPLGEQFF.

The chain carries TRBV25-1 and TRBJ2-5; TCRdb picks TRBD1, but there is no DNA to check that call. This CDR3 spans 15 amino acids. CDR1 is MGHDK, CDR2 SYGVNS, per germline. The CDR3 region is CASSEYGQSQETQYF.

The V gene is TRBV20-1, the J gene TRBJ2-3; TCRdb picks TRBD2, but there is no DNA to check that call. Per the germline V gene, CDR1 is DFQATT and CDR2 is SNEGSKA (reference sequence). This CDR3 has 15 amino acids. CDR3 residues: CSARALGLAEDTQYF.

The rearrangement uses TRBV29-1 and TRBJ2-6; with no DNA, the TCRdb D assignment of TRBD1 cannot be verified. The CDR3 is made up of 14 amino acids. Germline CDR1 is SQVTM and CDR2 is ANQGSEA. CDR3 residues: CSVRQGSGANVLTF.